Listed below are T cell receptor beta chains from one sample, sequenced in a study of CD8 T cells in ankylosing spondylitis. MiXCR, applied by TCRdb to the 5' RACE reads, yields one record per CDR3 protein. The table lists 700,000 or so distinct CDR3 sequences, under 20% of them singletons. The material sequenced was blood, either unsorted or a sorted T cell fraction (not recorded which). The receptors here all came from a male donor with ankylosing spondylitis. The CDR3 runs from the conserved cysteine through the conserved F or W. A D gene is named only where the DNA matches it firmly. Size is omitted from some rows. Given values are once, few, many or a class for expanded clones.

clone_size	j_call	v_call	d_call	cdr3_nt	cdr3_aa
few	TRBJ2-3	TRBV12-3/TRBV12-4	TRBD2	TGTGCCAGCAGGGGGGGGACTAGCGGGGACGCAGATACGCAGTATTTT	CASRGGTSGDADTQYF
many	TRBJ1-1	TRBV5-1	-	TGCGCCAGCAGCTCCGCGGACGGACCGAACACTGAAGCTTTCTTT	CASSSADGPNTEAFF
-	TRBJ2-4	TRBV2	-	TGTGCCAGCAGTGAACTAGCGCCGGGGGAGAACATTCAGTACTTC	CASSELAPGENIQYF
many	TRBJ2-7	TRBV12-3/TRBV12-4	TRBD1	TGTGCCAGCACAAAGGACAGGGGAGCCTCCTACGAGCAGTACTTC	CASTKDRGASYEQYF
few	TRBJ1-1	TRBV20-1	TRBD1	TGCAGTGTCCGCCCGCTTCAGGGGGGGGAAACTGAAGCTTTCTTT	CSVRPLQGGETEAFF
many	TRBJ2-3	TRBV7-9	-	TGTGCCAGCAGCTTAGCGCGAGGAGATACGCAGTATTTT	CASSLARGDTQYF
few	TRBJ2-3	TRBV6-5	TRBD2	TGTGCCAGCAGTTACGGTTTAGCGGGGGTTAGCACAGATACGCAGTATTTT	CASSYGLAGVSTDTQYF
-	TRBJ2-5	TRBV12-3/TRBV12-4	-	TGTGCCAGCAGTCTCGAGGCCACCCAGTACTTC	CASSLEATQYF
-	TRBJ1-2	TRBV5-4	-	TGTGCCAGCAGCTTGGCCGGGGCAGCGCCCAACTATGGCTACACCTTC	CASSLAGAAPNYGYTF
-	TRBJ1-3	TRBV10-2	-	TGCGCCAGCAGGTCAGAAAGCTCTGGAAACACCATATATTTT	CASRSESSGNTIYF
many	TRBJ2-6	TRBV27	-	TGTGCCAGCAGTTTATCTTCTGGGGCCAACGTCCTGACTTTC	CASSLSSGANVLTF
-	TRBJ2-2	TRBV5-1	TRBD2	TGCGCCAGCAGCACAGGAGGGACTAGCGGCACCGGGGAGCTGTTTTTT	CASSTGGTSGTGELFF
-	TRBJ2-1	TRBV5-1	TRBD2	TGCGCCAGCAGCACCAGCGGGGGGGTCTACAATGAGCAGTTCTTC	CASSTSGGVYNEQFF
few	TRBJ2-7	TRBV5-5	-	TGTGCCAGCAGCTTTGCGGTCGGGGGTACCTACGAGCAGTACTTC	CASSFAVGGTYEQYF
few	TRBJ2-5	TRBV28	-	TGTGCCAGCAGTTTTGTTGGGGGGCTAGGGGAGACCCAGTACTTC	CASSFVGGLGETQYF
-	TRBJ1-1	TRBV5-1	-	TGCGCCAGCAGCTTGTCAGGGTCCGCAAACACTGAAGCTTTCTTT	CASSLSGSANTEAFF
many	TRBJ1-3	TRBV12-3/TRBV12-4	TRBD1	TGTGCCAGCACTGCAGGGGGCTGGAACACCATATATTTT	CASTAGGWNTIYF
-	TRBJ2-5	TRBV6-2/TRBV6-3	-	TGTGCCAGCAGTTACGCTTACGGGACTGCGGAGACCCAGTACTTC	CASSYAYGTAETQYF
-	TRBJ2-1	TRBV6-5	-	TGTGCCAGCAGTTCCCAAGGACGGTACAATGAGCAGTTCTTC	CASSSQGRYNEQFF
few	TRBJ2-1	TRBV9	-	TGTGCCAGCAGCGTAGGTGGGGCCGGGTACAATGAGCAGTTCTTC	CASSVGGAGYNEQFF
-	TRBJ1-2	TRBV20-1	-	TGCAGTGCTGGAGCACAGGTGTCCTATGGCTACACTTTC	CSAGAQVSYGYTF
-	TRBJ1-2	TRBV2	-	TGTGCCAGCACGACAGCTTATGGCTACACCTTC	CASTTAYGYTF
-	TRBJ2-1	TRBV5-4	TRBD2	TGTGCCAGCAGCTCCTCGGGCCTAGCGGGAGGTTCCGGCGGGAACAATGAGCAGTTCTTC	CASSSSGLAGGSGGNNEQFF
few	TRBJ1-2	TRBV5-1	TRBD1	TGCGCCAGCACGACGGGACAGCCCTATGGCTACACCTTC	CASTTGQPYGYTF
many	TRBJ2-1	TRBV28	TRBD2	TGTGCCAGCACCCGGACTAGCGGGAGCGTTGAGCAGTTCTTC	CASTRTSGSVEQFF
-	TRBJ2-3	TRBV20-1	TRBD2	TGCAGTGCTAGAGGGGCGGGGGGGCAAGATACGCAGTATTTT	CSARGAGGQDTQYF
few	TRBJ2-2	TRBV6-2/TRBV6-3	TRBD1	TGTGCCAGCAGTAGAGGACAGGCCGCGAACACCGGGGAGCTGTTTTTT	CASSRGQAANTGELFF
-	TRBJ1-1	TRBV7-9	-	TGTGCCAGCAGCTTCGGCCCTGGAAAGGAGAACACTGAAGCTTTCTTT	CASSFGPGKENTEAFF
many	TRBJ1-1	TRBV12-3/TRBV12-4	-	TGTGCCAGCAGTACCGGGGGCAGGGGCTGGACTGAAGCTTTCTTT	CASSTGGRGWTEAFF
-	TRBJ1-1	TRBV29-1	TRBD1	TGCAGCGTATTGACAGGGCGGAACACTGAAGCTTTCTTT	CSVLTGRNTEAFF
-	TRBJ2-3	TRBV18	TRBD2	TGTGCCAGCTCACTTAGGTTGGGGACTAGCGGGCACACAGATACGCAGTATTTT	CASSLRLGTSGHTDTQYF
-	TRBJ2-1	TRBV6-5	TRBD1	TGTGCCAGCAACAGGGGCCTGGGGGAGCAGTTCTTC	CASNRGLGEQFF
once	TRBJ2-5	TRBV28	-	TGTGCCAGCAGACTCGGGACACTGGAGACCCAGTACTTC	CASRLGTLETQYF
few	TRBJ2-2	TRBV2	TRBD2	TGTGCCAGCAGTGGCCGTCTAGCGGGCGGCGGGGAGCTGTTTTTT	CASSGRLAGGGELFF
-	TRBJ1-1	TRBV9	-	TGTGCCAGCAGCGTAGCGGGGAGGGACACTGAAGCTTTCTTT	CASSVAGRDTEAFF
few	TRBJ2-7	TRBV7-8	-	TGTGCCAGCAGTCCAACAGGGAGAGGGTCCTACGAGCAGTACTTC	CASSPTGRGSYEQYF
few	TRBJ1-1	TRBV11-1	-	TGTGCCAGCAGCTCTAACAGGGCCCGCACTGAAGCTTTCTTT	CASSSNRARTEAFF
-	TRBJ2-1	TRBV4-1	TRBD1	TGCGCCAGCAGCCGGACAGGGGCAAACAATGAGCAGTTCTTC	CASSRTGANNEQFF
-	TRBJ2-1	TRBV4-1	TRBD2	TGCGCCAGCAGCCAAGTGGGCAGCGGGAGCGATGAGCAGTTCTTC	CASSQVGSGSDEQFF
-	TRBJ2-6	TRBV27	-	TGTGCCAGCAGCCAAGCGGGTGGGGGGACCCAAAACGTCCTGACTTTC	CASSQAGGGTQNVLTF
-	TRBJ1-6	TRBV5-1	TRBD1	TGCGCCAGCAGCCTCGGGACAGGGGGAAGCTCACCCCTCCACTTT	CASSLGTGGSSPLHF
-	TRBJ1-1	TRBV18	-	TGTGCCAGCTCAACGGACCGGGCTGAAGCTTTCTTT	CASSTDRAEAFF
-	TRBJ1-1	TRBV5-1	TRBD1	TGCGCCAGCAGCTTGGGGGCAGGGGGATTCATGAACACTGAAGCTTTCTTT	CASSLGAGGFMNTEAFF
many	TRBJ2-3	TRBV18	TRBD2	TGTGCCAGCTCACCGAGTCCCGGGGGGGGCACAGATACGCAGTATTTT	CASSPSPGGGTDTQYF
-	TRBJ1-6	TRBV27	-	TGTGCCAGCAGCCCAAGGGGGGGAAATTCACCCCTCCACTTT	CASSPRGGNSPLHF
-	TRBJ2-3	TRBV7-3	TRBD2	TGTGCCAGCAGCTTAAGCGGGGGGCCGGATACGCAGTATTTT	CASSLSGGPDTQYF
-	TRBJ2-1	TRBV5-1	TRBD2	TGCGCCAGCAGCTCCCATGCGGGGGGGGACAATGAGCAGTTCTTC	CASSSHAGGDNEQFF
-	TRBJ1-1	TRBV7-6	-	TGTGCCAGCAGCTTAGTGGGGGACGGGGTTACTGAAGCTTTCTTT	CASSLVGDGVTEAFF
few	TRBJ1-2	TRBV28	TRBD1	TGTGCCAGCAGTTTCTCCCTGTCGGACAGGAACTATGGCTACACCTTC	CASSFSLSDRNYGYTF
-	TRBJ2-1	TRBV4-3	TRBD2	TGCGCCAGCAGCGCCAGACTAGCGGGGGTATACAATGAGCAGTTCTTC	CASSARLAGVYNEQFF
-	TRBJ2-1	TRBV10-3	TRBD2	TGTGCCATCAGCGCCGGGACTAGCTGGTACAATGAGCAGTTCTTC	CAISAGTSWYNEQFF
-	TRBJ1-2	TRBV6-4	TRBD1	TGTGCCAGCAGTGCGAACCCCGGGACAGGGGGAGATGGCTACACCTTC	CASSANPGTGGDGYTF
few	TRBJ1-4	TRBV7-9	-	TGTGCCAGCAGCTTCGGGGAGATAGTGGGAGAAAAACTGTTTTTT	CASSFGEIVGEKLFF
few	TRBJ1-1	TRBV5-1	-	TGCGCCAGCAGCTTGGTGGCCCCCGGATCGGATACTGAAGCTTTCTTT	CASSLVAPGSDTEAFF
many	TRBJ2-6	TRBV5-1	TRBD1	TGCGCCAGCAGCCACAGACAGGGTGCAGGGGCCAACGTCCTGACTTTC	CASSHRQGAGANVLTF